Each of the 20 T cell receptor beta chains below was sequenced from the same sample in a study of blood T cell repertoires in COVID-19. Profiling relied on immunoSEQ multiplex PCR, and the TCRdb table lists in-frame clones only, not all of them. The table lists around 430,000 clones, about 91% of them singletons, with 10% to 15% in the top ten. The specimen sequenced was peripheral blood. Source of these receptors: a woman aged 45-65 years with COVID-19, enrolled during active disease.

The chain couples TRBV6-4 to TRBJ2-1; 8 bases fit TRBD2. The CDR3 is 15 residues long. The J segment lost 6 bases and the V segment lost 7 bases, leaving 11 bases of the junction unmatched. CDR1 is MRHNA and CDR2 is SNTAGT in the germline V gene. CDR3 DNA sequence: TGTGCCAGCACCCCTGACGGGGGGGCCTTCAATGAGCAGTTCTTC. Its translation is CASTPDGGAFNEQFF.

The J gene is TRBJ1-5, the V gene TRBV5-4, with 9 bases that match TRBD1. The ends lost 4 bases at V and 2 bases at J; junction bases unmatched: 4. The CDR3 sequence is 15 residues long. Per the germline V gene, CDR1 is SGHNT and CDR2 is YYREEE (reference sequence). This chain's CDR3 is CASSRGTGRNQPQHF. The CDR3 region has the DNA TGTGCCAGCAGCCGCGGGACAGGGCGCAATCAGCCCCAGCATTTT.

The gene calls are TRBV6-5 and TRBJ1-5; weak D call: TRBD1 (6 bases). The germline gives CDR1 MNHEY, CDR2 SVGAGI. The CDR3 sequence is 14 residues long. Trimming shortened V by 7 bases and J by 4 bases, and 14 bases separated the two germline ends. CDR3 sequence reads: CASNLLQGNQPQHF. CDR3 DNA: TGTGCCAGCAATTTACTCCAGGGGAATCAGCCCCAGCATTTT.

The chain joins TRBV9 to TRBJ2-7, with TRBD2 as a possible D gene (6 bases). CDR3 size: 16 residues. CDR1 and CDR2 (germline): SGDLS, YYNGEE. Between the trimmed V and J ends, which lost 2 bases and 5 bases, there was a span of 20 bases. CDR3 bases: TGTGCCAGCAGCGTGGGGGGAACCCTAGCGTATAACGAGCAGTACTTC. The encoded protein is CASSVGGTLAYNEQYF.

The V call is TRBV5-1, the J call TRBJ1-1; 7 positions agree with TRBD1. J gave up 0 bases and V 5 bases, and 1 base lay outside the gene matches. The CDR3 has 13 residues. CDR1 and CDR2 (germline): SGHRS, YFSETQ. The CDR3: CASRTGLNTEAFF. The CDR3 DNA follows: TGCGCCAGCAGGACAGGGTTGAACACTGAAGCTTTCTTT.

The sample holds one count of this clone. The rearrangement uses TRBV5-1 and TRBJ2-3, with D perhaps matching TRBD1 (5 bases). V was cut by 4 bases and J by 5 bases, with 26 bases left in between. Germline V gene lookup returns CDR1 SGHRS and CDR2 YFSETQ. The CDR3 sequence is 18 residues long. This chain's CDR3 is CASSPKDSVGMVGDTQYF. As DNA, the CDR3 is TGCGCCAGCAGCCCTAAAGACAGCGTTGGGATGGTGGGAGATACGCAGTATTTT.

This chain connects TRBV3-1 (or the pseudogene TRBV3-2) to TRBJ2-1; 8 positions agree with TRBD1. Per the germline V gene, CDR1 is LGHDT and CDR2 is YNNKEL (reference sequence). This CDR3 contains 17 residues. Trimming removed 4 bases from V and 0 bases from J; junction bases left unmatched: 8. The DNA for the CDR3 is TGTGCCAGCAGCCGCGACAGGGGCCGAAGCTCCTACAATGAGCAGTTCTTC. Translation: CASSRDRGRSSYNEQFF.

Notes on this clone: The sample contains more than one DNA sequence encoding this CDR3. V usage is TRBV5-1 and J usage is TRBJ1-5; perhaps TRBD1 as D (5 bases). Germline lookup yields CDR1 SGHRS and CDR2 YFSETQ. Trimming took off 0 bases at V and 2 bases at J, with 6 bases between the two ends. The CDR3 is 14 residues long. The CDR3: CASSLEGGNQPQHF. CDR3 nucleotide sequence: TGCGCCAGCAGCTTGGAAGGGGGCAATCAGCCCCAGCATTTT.

The gene calls are TRBV5-1 and TRBJ1-1, with a weak D call TRBD1 (5 bases). The CDR3 sequence is 15 residues long. Germline loops: CDR1 SGHRS, CDR2 YFSETQ. The V end was cut by 0 bases, the J end by 4 bases, with 13 bases between. The CDR3 bases are TGCGCCAGCAGCTTGGATACAGGCGGTGTCACTGAAGCTTTCTTT. It specifies CASSLDTGGVTEAFF.

V gene TRBV27 combines with J gene TRBJ2-7; perhaps TRBD1 as D (6 bases). Deletions cut 5 bases from V and 3 bases from J, with 14 bases between. The CDR3 spans 14 residues. Germline V lookup: CDR1 MNHEY, CDR2 SMNVEV (reference sequence). CDR3: CASSPGGQLYEQYF. CDR3 in DNA: TGTGCCAGCAGTCCTGGCGGACAGCTCTACGAGCAGTACTTC.

The chain is built from TRBV24-1 and TRBJ2-1; TRBD1 aligns across 7 bases. The CDR3 length is 14 residues. Germline-derived CDR1 and CDR2 are KGHDR and SFDVKD. The junction had 3 bases not matched to a gene; V was cut back by 3 bases and J by 5 bases. CDR3 coding DNA: TGTGCCACCAGTGATCCCGGGACAGACAATGAGCAGTTCTTC. Amino acid sequence: CATSDPGTDNEQFF.

The chain recombines TRBV7-9 with TRBJ2-1; D not resolved. V gave up 3 bases and J gave up 8 bases, with 11 bases separating them. The CDR3 runs to 13 residues. Germline values: CDR1 SEHNR, CDR2 FQNEAQ (reference sequence). The CDR3 DNA follows: TGTGCCAGCAGCTTTAGTCTAGTCCATGAGCAGTTCTTC. Protein: CASSFSLVHEQFF.

This clone occurred once. The chain has TRBV24-1 and TRBJ1-1, with 7 bases identical to TRBD1. Germline V gives CDR1 KGHDR, CDR2 SFDVKD. This CDR3 has 16 residues. Trimming cost V 4 bases and J 3 bases; bases outside gene matches: 10. The CDR3 DNA sequence: TGTGCCACCAGTGACGCCAGGGGGGTGTCGGACACTGAAGCTTTCTTT. The encoded protein is CATSDARGVSDTEAFF.

This chain uses TRBV3-1 (or the pseudogene TRBV3-2) with TRBJ1-1; unclear D gene. The CDR3 is 13 amino acids. The germline V gene encodes CDR1 LGHDT and CDR2 YNNKEL (reference sequence). Trimming shortened V by 0 bases and J by 7 bases, and 9 bases separated the two germline ends. The CDR3 DNA sequence: TGTGCCAGCAGCCAAGAGGGCGGGAGTGAAGCTTTCTTT. Translated, it gives CASSQEGGSEAFF.

The V gene is TRBV19, the J gene TRBJ2-3; possible D gene TRBD1, 5 bases. The V gene lost 3 bases and the J gene lost 7 bases, with 14 bases spanning the gap. CDR1 LNHDA and CDR2 SQIVND come from the germline V gene (reference sequence). This CDR3 spans 14 amino acids. CDR3 in amino acids: CASSIGQGINTQYF. The CDR3 coding sequence is TGTGCCAGTAGTATTGGGCAGGGAATCAATACGCAGTATTTT.

Only one count was recorded for this clone. The chain uses TRBV6-1 and TRBJ1-2; unclear D gene. Germline CDR1 and CDR2: MNHNS and SASEGT. The CDR3 has 14 residues. Trimming took 1 base from V and 5 from J, leaving 11 bases between them. CDR3 in DNA: TGTGCCAGCAGTGAAGGTATTCGGAGATATGGCTACACCTTC. This codes for CASSEGIRRYGYTF.

This chain links TRBV30 with TRBJ1-5, with 7 bases fitting TRBD1. J was trimmed by 7 bases and V by 3 bases; bases with no gene match: 6. The CDR3 loop spans 13 amino acids. The germline V gene has CDR1 GTSNPN and CDR2 SVGIG (reference sequence). The CDR3 here is CAWRADREQPQHF. CDR3 bases: TGTGCCTGGAGGGCCGACAGGGAACAGCCCCAGCATTTT.

This clone was picked up a small number of times. V is TRBV5-5 and J is TRBJ2-3; a possible D gene is TRBD2 (7 bases). Germline CDR1 reads SGHKS; CDR2 reads YYEKEE (reference sequence). The V end lost 6 bases, the J end lost 2 bases, and 19 bases lay between the germline ends. This CDR3 spans 16 amino acids. The CDR3 bases are TGTGCCAGCACCCGATTTGGGGGGGCCTTCACAGATACGCAGTATTTT. Amino acid sequence: CASTRFGGAFTDTQYF. Complete variable domain (other parts from reference TRBV5-5 and TRBJ2-3): DAGVTQSPTHLIKTRGQQVTLRCSPISGHKSVSWYQQVLGQGPQFIFQYYEKEERGRGNFPDRFSARQFPNYSSELNVNALLLGDSALYLCASTRFGGAFTDTQYFGPGTRLTVL.

This chain links TRBV30 with TRBJ2-6; TRBD2 matches at 7 bases. The CDR3 has 14 residues. Germline values: CDR1 GTSNPN, CDR2 SVGIG (reference sequence). The trim removed 8 bases at V and 4 bases at J, leaving 8 bases unmatched. The CDR3 sequence is CARSGGSGANVLTF. CDR3 bases: TGTGCCCGGTCGGGAGGATCCGGGGCCAACGTCCTGACTTTC.

V is TRBV5-5 and J is TRBJ2-1; TRBD1 might be the D (6 bases). The germline V and J ends were trimmed by 7 bases and 10 bases, with 21 bases remaining between them. CDR3 length: 14 residues. Germline assignment: CDR1 SGHKS and CDR2 YYEKEE (reference sequence). Here the CDR3 reads CASDITGFLREQFF. The CDR3 region has the DNA TGTGCCAGCGACATAACAGGGTTCCTCAGGGAGCAGTTCTTC.